This T cell receptor beta chain was sequenced in a study of control samples from healthy donors and cancer patients. Some clones are missing from TCRdb's copy, which holds only in-frame ones; the method was immunoSEQ multiplex PCR. This sample's table has roughly 190,000 clones. For this clone: One end of the junction does not line up with germline, which may come from a read error.

Germline-derived CDR1 and CDR2 are LNHNV and YYDKDF (reference sequence). CDR3 length equals 15 residues. The material sequenced was blood. The TCR originated in a woman in her 30s in good health. The rearrangement joins TRBV15 to TRBJ1-5; D uncertain. CDR3 protein: CASSSWEFSNQPQHF. The CDR3 nucleotides are TGTGCCTCCAGTAGCTGGGAATTTAGCAATCAGCCCCAGCATTTT.